Below are 30 T cell receptor beta chains sequenced from a single sample in a study of cytomegalovirus exposure and HLA in healthy donors (dated by TCRdb to the late 2010s). Receptor amplification or capture employed the immunoSEQ multiplex PCR assay. For the multiplex PCR, a mixture combining 60 forward primers for TCR Vbeta segments and 13 reverse primers for TCR Jbeta segments was used. TCRdb re-hosts the immuneACCESS table, in-frame sequences only. Its copies lack some clones; in the studies checked, an unresolved V gene accounts for under half of them, and the cause for the rest is not known. This sample lists some 190,000 clones; 75% to 85% were detected once. The top ten clones comprise roughly 2.5% of the sample. Specimen: PBMCs. All receptors derive from a woman younger than 45 in good health and CMV-seropositive.

J is TRBJ2-5 and V is TRBV7-3; 12 bases agree with TRBD2. V was clipped by 1 base and J by 4 bases; unmatched bases: 7. CDR3 length equals 17 residues. Germline values: CDR1 SGHTA, CDR2 FQGTGA. CDR3 residues: CASSLRPSGRVGETQYF. The CDR3, as DNA: TGTGCCAGCAGCTTAAGGCCTAGCGGGAGGGTTGGAGAGACCCAGTACTTC.

The gene calls are TRBV5-8 and TRBJ1-4; 8 bases align to TRBD1. With V trimmed by 1 base and J by 0 bases, 8 bases remained unmatched. CDR3 size: 18 residues. Per germline, CDR1 SGHTS and CDR2 YDEGEE. Here the CDR3 DNA reads TGTGCCAGCAGCTTGACCCGGACAGGGACTGCAACTAATGAAAAACTGTTTTTT. Translating it yields CASSLTRTGTATNEKLFF.

This clone was counted only a few times. This chain joins TRBV6-5 and TRBJ2-5, with a tentative D call TRBD1 (7 bases). CDR3 length: 15 residues. Per the germline V gene, CDR1 is MNHEY and CDR2 is SVGAGI. The V gene lost 0 bases and the J gene lost 2 bases, with 10 bases spanning the gap. The CDR3 nucleotides read TGTGCCAGCAGTTACTCGCGGGACAGTCAAGAGACCCAGTACTTC. Amino acids: CASSYSRDSQETQYF.

The chain has TRBV4-1 and TRBJ2-7; D unresolved. The length of the CDR3 is 14 residues. V was pared by 3 bases and J by 0 bases, with 9 bases between. Germline assignment: CDR1 MGHRA and CDR2 YSYEKL. This chain's CDR3 is CASSHPMSSYEQYF. CDR3 bases: TGCGCCAGCAGCCACCCCATGAGCTCCTACGAGCAGTACTTC.

In this sample, this clone turned up a few times. V gene TRBV7-8 combines with J gene TRBJ1-1; 8 bases are shared with TRBD1. Losses at the gene ends were 5 bases for V and 4 bases for J; bases not matched to a gene: 6. Germline V lookup: CDR1 SGHVS, CDR2 FQNEAQ. This CDR3 is 14 amino acids long. The CDR3 nucleotides read TGTGCCAGCAGCCCGAACAGGGGGTCCACTGAAGCTTTCTTT. It encodes CASSPNRGSTEAFF.

CDR3 bases: TGTGCCAGCAGTTTGCGGGCTATTCCCACCGGGGAGCTGTTTTTT. Encoded protein: CASSLRAIPTGELFF. The chain joins TRBV27 to TRBJ2-2; weak D call: TRBD2 (5 bases). The CDR3 totals 15 residues. The V gene's germline CDR1 is MNHEY and CDR2 SMNVEV (reference sequence). V lost 3 bases, J lost 4 bases, and 12 bases lay in between.

The rearrangement uses TRBV9 and TRBJ2-1; D is perhaps TRBD1 (5 bases). V lost 3 bases and J 1 base, leaving 14 bases between the germline ends. This CDR3 has 16 residues. Germline CDR1 SGDLS, CDR2 YYNGEE. The DNA of the CDR3 is TGTGCCAGCAGCGCCACAGGAGCCTCGTCCTACAATGAGCAGTTCTTC. Translating gives CASSATGASSYNEQFF.

V and J are TRBV5-4 and TRBJ2-3; 13 bases are shared with TRBD2. The length of the CDR3 is 17 residues. CDR1 and CDR2 from the germline V gene are SGHNT and YYREEE (reference sequence). V was pared by 5 bases and J by 2 bases, with 8 bases of the junction left unmatched. CDR3 in DNA: TGTGCCAGCAGTCTCCGACTAGCGGGGGGCACCACAGATACGCAGTATTTT. Translation: CASSLRLAGGTTDTQYF. Based on the CDR3 plus reference TRBV5-4 and TRBJ2-3, the full variable domain is ETGVTQSPTHLIKTRGQQVTLRCSSQSGHNTVSWYQQALGQGPQFIFQYYREEENGRGNFPPRFSGLQFPNYSSELNVNALELDDSALYLCASSLRLAGGTTDTQYFGPGTRLTVL.

The chain links TRBV13 to TRBJ1-6; TRBD1 might be the D (5 bases). CDR3 length: 16 residues. V was pared by 2 bases and J by 4 bases, with 12 bases between. Looked up from germline, CDR1 is PRHDT and CDR2 is FYEKMQ (reference sequence). Here the CDR3 reads CASSLRAGRYNSPLHF. The CDR3 region has the DNA TGTGCCAGCAGCTTAAGGGCGGGACGGTATAATTCACCCCTCCACTTT.

The gene calls are TRBV29-1 and TRBJ1-1; D may be TRBD1 (5 bases). Trimming took off 4 bases at V and 4 bases at J, with 10 bases between the two ends. The CDR3 spans 12 residues. Germline V lookup: CDR1 SQVTM, CDR2 ANQGSEA. CDR3 in DNA: TGCAGCGTTGGGCAGGGTAGCACTGAAGCTTTCTTT. This translates into CSVGQGSTEAFF.

This clone appeared a single time. The V and J genes are TRBV11-2 and TRBJ2-3; TRBD2 might be the D (6 bases). The length of the CDR3 is 17 residues. The germline V gene encodes CDR1 SGHAT and CDR2 FQNNGV. With 0 bases removed from V and 3 bases from J, the gap between germline ends came to 16 bases. The CDR3 DNA reads as TGTGCCAGCAGCTTAGACGTTGCGGGGAAAGGGACAGATACGCAGTATTTT. As protein: CASSLDVAGKGTDTQYF.

The rearrangement uses TRBV6-1 and TRBJ1-1; D gene ambiguous. Trimming removed 6 bases from V and 3 bases from J, with 14 bases in between. Looked up from germline, CDR1 is MNHNS and CDR2 is SASEGT. This CDR3 has 14 amino acids. CDR3: CASRFLQRYTEAFF. CDR3 sequence (DNA): TGTGCCAGCAGGTTCCTCCAGAGGTACACTGAAGCTTTCTTT.

This chain links TRBV14 with TRBJ2-2, with 9 bases matching TRBD2. The V segment lost 4 bases and the J segment 7 bases; nucleotides outside the gene matches: 4. This CDR3 region has 14 residues. Germline V gene lookup returns CDR1 SGHDN and CDR2 FVKESK. CDR3 in DNA: TGTGCCAGCAGCCCACGACTAGCGGACGGGGAGCTGTTTTTT. As protein: CASSPRLADGELFF. The variable domain in full, with the rest retrieved from reference TRBV14 and TRBJ2-2, is EAGVTQFPSHSVIEKGQTVTLRCDPISGHDNLYWYRRVMGKEIKFLLHFVKESKQDESGMPNNRFLAERTGGTYSTLKVQPAELEDSGVYFCASSPRLADGELFFGEGSRLTVL.

The V and J genes are TRBV7-9 and TRBJ1-5; D remains unclear. Germline values: CDR1 SEHNR, CDR2 FQNEAQ (reference sequence). The length of the CDR3 is 12 residues. The germline V and J ends were trimmed by 6 bases and 5 bases, with 8 bases remaining between them. CDR3 sequence (DNA): TGTGCCAGCAGTCGGGAGGATCAGCCCCAGCATTTT. Translating it yields CASSREDQPQHF.

The chain employs TRBV11-2 and TRBJ2-7; 9 nucleotides agree with TRBD1. Germline V gene sequence: CDR1 SGHAT, CDR2 FQNNGV. The junction had 8 bases not matched to a gene; V was cut back by 8 bases and J by 6 bases. The CDR3 is 13 amino acids. The CDR3 loop is CASLIGTGSEQYF. The CDR3 DNA reads TGTGCCAGCTTGATCGGGACAGGGTCCGAGCAGTACTTC.

V usage is TRBV10-3 and J usage is TRBJ1-6, with 8 bases aligning to TRBD1. Germline values: CDR1 ENHRY, CDR2 SYGVKD. CDR3 length equals 16 residues. V dropped 6 bases and J dropped 3; count of bases not matched to a gene: 7. The CDR3 loop is CAIRADREVYNSPLHF. The CDR3 DNA reads TGTGCCATCAGGGCGGACAGGGAGGTCTATAATTCACCCCTCCACTTT.

The chain is built from TRBV30 and TRBJ1-5; TRBD1 matches at 8 bases. V shed 3 bases, J shed 4 bases, and the junction held 5 bases outside the gene matches. The CDR3 extends over 14 amino acids. Per the germline V gene, CDR1 is GTSNPN and CDR2 is SVGIG (reference sequence). DNA of the CDR3: TGTGCCTGGAGCCACAGGGGGGGGAATCAGCCCCAGCATTTT. This translates into CAWSHRGGNQPQHF.

The CDR3 region is CASSSQGAQIPLHF. The CDR3 DNA is TGTGCCAGCAGCTCACAGGGGGCCCAGATTCCCCTCCACTTT. The chain combines TRBV5-6 with TRBJ1-6; 9 bases agree with TRBD1. The CDR3 loop spans 14 amino acids. CDR1 and CDR2 from the germline V gene are SGHDT and YYEEEE. The V gene end was trimmed by 3 bases and the J gene end by 13 bases; junction bases not matched to a gene: 8.

The rearrangement links TRBV9 to TRBJ2-2; maybe TRBD2 (5 bases). The CDR3 covers 13 residues. Looked up from germline, CDR1 is SGDLS and CDR2 is YYNGEE. Trimming shortened V by 0 bases and J by 8 bases, and 8 bases separated the two germline ends. CDR3 DNA: TGTGCCAGCAGCGTAGCTACGGGAGGGGAGCTGTTTTTT. This codes for CASSVATGGELFF. The complete variable domain, with remaining parts taken from reference TRBV9 and TRBJ2-2, reads DSGVTQTPKHLITATGQRVTLRCSPRSGDLSVYWYQQSLDQGLQFLIQYYNGEERAKGNILERFSAQQFPDLHSELNLSSLELGDSALYFCASSVATGGELFFGEGSRLTVL.

V usage is TRBV9 and J usage is TRBJ1-2; D possibly corresponds to TRBD1 (6 bases). Looked up from germline, CDR1 is SGDLS and CDR2 is YYNGEE. This CDR3 comprises 15 residues. The V end lost 1 base, the J end lost 5 bases, and 15 bases lay between the germline ends. CDR3 coding DNA: TGTGCCAGCAGCGTATGGACAGATCGTCAATATGGCTACACCTTC. Translated: CASSVWTDRQYGYTF. Based on the CDR3 plus reference TRBV9 and TRBJ1-2, the full variable domain is DSGVTQTPKHLITATGQRVTLRCSPRSGDLSVYWYQQSLDQGLQFLIQYYNGEERAKGNILERFSAQQFPDLHSELNLSSLELGDSALYFCASSVWTDRQYGYTFGSGTRLTVV.

A few counts support this clone. The V gene is TRBV6-5, the J gene TRBJ2-5, with no clear D. Trimming pared 7 bases from V and 5 bases from J, leaving 14 bases between. Germline assignment: CDR1 MNHEY and CDR2 SVGAGI. CDR3 length equals 13 residues. The DNA for the CDR3 is TGTGCCAGCACTGGGCCGGCTTATGAGACCCAGTACTTC. It specifies CASTGPAYETQYF.

This clone was recorded only once. The chain is built from TRBV5-1 and TRBJ2-5; D unclear. CDR1 and CDR2 (germline): SGHRS, YFSETQ. The CDR3 runs 14 residues. V was cut by 0 bases and J by 1 base, with 7 bases left in between. The CDR3 is CASSLETVQETQYF. CDR3 coding DNA: TGCGCCAGCAGCTTGGAAACAGTCCAAGAGACCCAGTACTTC.

The rearrangement joins TRBV5-1 to TRBJ1-6; D may be TRBD1 (5 bases). Germline V gene lookup returns CDR1 SGHRS and CDR2 YFSETQ. The CDR3 totals 16 residues. V lost 0 bases to trimming and J lost 2 bases, with 9 bases between them. In DNA form, the CDR3 reads TGCGCCAGCAGCTTGGAAGGGGCTGCCTATAATTCACCCCTCCACTTT. Amino acid sequence: CASSLEGAAYNSPLHF. Combining the CDR3 with reference TRBV5-1 and TRBJ1-6 gives the whole variable domain KAGVTQTPRYLIKTRGQQVTLSCSPISGHRSVSWYQQTPGQGLQFLFEYFSETQRNKGNFPGRFSGRQFSNSRSEMNVSTLELGDSALYLCASSLEGAAYNSPLHFGNGTRLTVT.

The J gene is TRBJ2-3, the V gene TRBV11-2, with 7 positions matching TRBD2. CDR1 and CDR2 (germline): SGHAT, FQNNGV. The CDR3 sequence is 16 residues long. V lost 4 bases, J lost 2 bases, and 9 bases stayed unmatched. This CDR3 reads CASSSRTGGLTDTQYF. In nucleotides, the CDR3 is TGTGCCAGCAGCTCCCGGACGGGAGGACTCACAGATACGCAGTATTTT. Full variable domain (outside the CDR3, taken from reference TRBV11-2 and TRBJ2-3): EAGVAQSPRYKIIEKRQSVAFWCNPISGHATLYWYQQILGQGPKLLIQFQNNGVVDDSQLPKDRFSAERLKGVDSTLKIQPAKLEDSAVYLCASSSRTGGLTDTQYFGPGTRLTVL.

The rearrangement joins TRBV6-6 to TRBJ2-7; a possible D gene is TRBD1 (5 bases). Germline V gives CDR1 MNHNY, CDR2 SVGAGI (reference sequence). V was pared by 8 bases and J by 3 bases, with 14 bases between. This CDR3 region has 13 residues. CDR3 amino acids: CASFSKGDYEQYF. The CDR3 nucleotides read TGTGCCAGCTTTTCTAAAGGGGACTACGAGCAGTACTTC.

The V and J genes are TRBV15 and TRBJ2-3, with 9 positions matching TRBD1. Germline V gene lookup returns CDR1 LNHNV and CDR2 YYDKDF (reference sequence). The CDR3 length is 17 residues. J gave up 3 bases and V 2 bases, and 9 bases lay outside the gene matches. The CDR3 sequence: CATSRLGQGKHTDTQYF. CDR3 nucleotide sequence: TGTGCCACCAGCAGACTTGGACAGGGGAAGCATACAGATACGCAGTATTTT.

The V call is TRBV5-4, the J call TRBJ2-1; a possible D gene is TRBD2 (6 bases). This CDR3 is built from 14 residues. Germline values: CDR1 SGHNT, CDR2 YYREEE (reference sequence). V was shortened by 0 bases and J by 3 bases, with 7 bases between the two germline ends. The CDR3 loop is CASSLAGSYNEQFF. CDR3 nucleotide sequence: TGTGCCAGCAGCTTGGCCGGGAGCTACAATGAGCAGTTCTTC.

This chain joins TRBV5-4 and TRBJ2-3, with 8 bases that match TRBD2. The CDR3 totals 16 residues. J lost 0 bases, V lost 4 bases, and 7 bases had no gene match. Germline values: CDR1 SGHNT, CDR2 YYREEE (reference sequence). CDR3 nucleotides: TGTGCCAGCAGCCGGGGCGGGGGGCGTAGCACAGATACGCAGTATTTT. Amino acid sequence: CASSRGGGRSTDTQYF.

The chain employs TRBV2 and TRBJ1-4; no firm D call. The CDR3 has 13 amino acids. The germline V gene encodes CDR1 SNHLY and CDR2 FYNNEI. V was pared by 8 bases and J by 8 bases, with 15 bases between. CDR3 in DNA: TGTGCCAGCCATACCCGCGCCGGGGAAAAACTGTTTTTT. Protein product: CASHTRAGEKLFF.

The CDR3 bases are TGTGCCAGCAGCCGCAGCGGGGGGGCAAGGGAGACCCAGTACTTC. Translating it yields CASSRSGGARETQYF. The gene calls are TRBV4-2 and TRBJ2-5; 10 bases map to TRBD2. The CDR3 has 15 amino acids. The V and J ends lost 4 bases and 5 bases, in that order; junction bases with no gene match: 7. Germline CDR1 and CDR2: LGHNA and YNFKEQ.